This T cell receptor beta chain is drawn from a study of T cell responses to AZD1222 COVID-19 vaccine. Germline V gives CDR1 SGHTA, CDR2 FQGNSA. CDR3 size: 16 residues. Unmatched junction bases numbered 5, after V lost 5 bases and J lost 1 base. Broader study findings: An increase in Spike-specific TCR breadth and depth was observed after two AZD1222 doses. There were mostly white British donors and more females than males, and clonal diversity was possibly underestimated. Reportedly, nearly half the spike-specific TCRs target unmutated variant regions.

Notes on this clone: Its antigen is unidentified.

Libraries were prepared by immunoSEQ multiplex PCR; TCRdb keeps only in-frame clonotypes and omits some of them. In the table there are roughly 67,000 clones, nearly 90% of which are singletons. J is TRBJ1-3 and V is TRBV7-2; 10 positions agree with TRBD1. The source is an adult who received the AZD1222 COVID-19 vaccine. Sequences were derived from peripheral blood, sampled 28 days after the second AZD1222 dose. CDR3 amino acids: CASSKDRGFSGNTIYF. For the CDR3, the DNA is TGTGCCAGCAGCAAGGACAGGGGGTTTTCTGGAAACACCATATATTTT.